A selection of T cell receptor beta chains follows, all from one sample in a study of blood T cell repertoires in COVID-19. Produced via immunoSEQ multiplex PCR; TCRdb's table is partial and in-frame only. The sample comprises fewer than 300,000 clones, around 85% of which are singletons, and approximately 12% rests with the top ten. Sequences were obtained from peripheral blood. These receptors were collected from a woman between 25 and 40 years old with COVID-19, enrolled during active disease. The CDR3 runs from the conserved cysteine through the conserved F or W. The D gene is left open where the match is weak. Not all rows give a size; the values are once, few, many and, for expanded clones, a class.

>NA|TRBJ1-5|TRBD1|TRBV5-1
TGCGCCAGCAGCTTGGGAACAGGGGAAACTAATCAGCCCCAGCATTTT
CASSLGTGETNQPQHF
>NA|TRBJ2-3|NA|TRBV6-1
TGTGCCAGCAGTCCCCCCCCTAGCGTTCCGGATACGCAGTATTTT
CASSPPPSVPDTQYF
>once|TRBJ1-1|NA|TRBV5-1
TGCGCCAGCAGCTTGGGAGACCCAGGGGACACTGAAGCTTTCTTT
CASSLGDPGDTEAFF
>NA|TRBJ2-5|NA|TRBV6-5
TGTGCCAGCTCTAAAGTGACCCAGTACTTC
CASSKVTQYF
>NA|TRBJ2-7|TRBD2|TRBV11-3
TGTGCCAGCAGTTCTAGCGGGACCTCCTACGAGCAGTACTTC
CASSSSGTSYEQYF
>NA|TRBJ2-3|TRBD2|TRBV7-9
TGTGCCAGCAGCTTTCCGAGACTAGCGGGTAGCACAGATACGCAGTATTTT
CASSFPRLAGSTDTQYF
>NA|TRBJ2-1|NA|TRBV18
TGTGCCAGCTCACCACTCGAAAGGGGGTCATCAACGTTCTTC
CASSPLERGSSTFF
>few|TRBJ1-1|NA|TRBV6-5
TGTGCCAGCAGTTACTCGTACGCAGGTGTGAACACTGAAGCTTTCTTT
CASSYSYAGVNTEAFF
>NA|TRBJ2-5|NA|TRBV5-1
TGCGCCAGCAGCTTGGGCGGGACAGAAGAGACCCAGTACTTC
CASSLGGTEETQYF
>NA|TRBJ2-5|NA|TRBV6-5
TGTGCCAGCTCTTGGACTCGACCGAGTGGAGAGACCCAGTACTTC
CASSWTRPSGETQYF
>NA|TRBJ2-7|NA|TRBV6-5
TGTGCCAGCAGTCCGGGGATCTACGAGCAGTACTTC
CASSPGIYEQYF
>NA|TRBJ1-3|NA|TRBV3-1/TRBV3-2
TGTGCCAGCTGGGAGTGGGGGACTCGCACCATATATTTT
CASWEWGTRTIYF
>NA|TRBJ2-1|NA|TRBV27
TGTGCCAGCAGTTTCCTCGACTGGAATGAGCAGTTCTTC
CASSFLDWNEQFF
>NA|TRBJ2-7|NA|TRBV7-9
TGTGCCAGCAGCTTAGCGGCCAGGGTCGAGCAGTACTTC
CASSLAARVEQYF
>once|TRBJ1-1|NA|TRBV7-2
TGTGCCAGCAGCTACGATCCAGGGCGAACTGAAGCTTTCTTT
CASSYDPGRTEAFF
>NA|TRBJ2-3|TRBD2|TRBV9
TGTGCCAGCAGCGTTGGAGGGACTAGCGGCACAGATACGCAGTATTTT
CASSVGGTSGTDTQYF
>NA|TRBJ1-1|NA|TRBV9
TGTGCCAGCGCCCCGGTCCGCCCGAACACTGAAGCTTTCTTT
CASAPVRPNTEAFF
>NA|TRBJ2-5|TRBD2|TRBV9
TGTGCCAGCAGCGCACTAGCGGGGGGGCTCGGGACCGAGACCCAGTACTTC
CASSALAGGLGTETQYF
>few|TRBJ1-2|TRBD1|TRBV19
TGTGCCAGTACCCTCCTGGTGGAGGGGGCGCGAGGCTACACCTTC
CASTLLVEGARGYTF
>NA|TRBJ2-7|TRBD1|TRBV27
TGTGCCAGCACGGGGACAGGGGCCGAGCAGTACTTC
CASTGTGAEQYF
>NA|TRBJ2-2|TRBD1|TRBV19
TGTGCCAGCACCGATCCCGGGACAGGGAGGACCGGGGAGCTGTTTTTT
CASTDPGTGRTGELFF
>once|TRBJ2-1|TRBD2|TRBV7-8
TGTGCCAGCAGCCTTCCCCGACTAGCGGTATCCTACAATGAGCAGTTCTTC
CASSLPRLAVSYNEQFF
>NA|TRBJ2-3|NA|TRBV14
TGTGCCAGCAGCCAAGTCCCGCCTGGGGCAGGGGTCACAGATACGCAGTATTTT
CASSQVPPGAGVTDTQYF
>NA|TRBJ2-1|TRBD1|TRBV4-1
TGCGCCAGCAGCCAGGTGGACAGGGGGCGCTCCAATGAGCAGTTCTTC
CASSQVDRGRSNEQFF
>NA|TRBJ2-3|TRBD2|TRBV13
TGTGCCAGCAGCTCGGGGCTAGCGGGGACAGATACGCAGTATTTT
CASSSGLAGTDTQYF
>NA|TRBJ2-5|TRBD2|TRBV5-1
TGCGCCAGCAGGGGACCTAGCGGGGGGGTTTCGGACCAAGAGACCCAGTACTTC
CASRGPSGGVSDQETQYF
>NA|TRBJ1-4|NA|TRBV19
TGTGCCAGTAGTACAGACCCGACGAGGCGGGGCACTAATGAAAAACTGTTTTTT
CASSTDPTRRGTNEKLFF
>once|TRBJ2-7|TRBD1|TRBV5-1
TGCGCCAGCAGCCGCAACAGGGGTGTCTACGAGCAGTACTTC
CASSRNRGVYEQYF
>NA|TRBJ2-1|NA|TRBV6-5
TGTGCCAGCAGTTATTCGGTTAGCCCCGTGCATGAGCAGTTCTTC
CASSYSVSPVHEQFF
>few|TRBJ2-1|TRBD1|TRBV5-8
TGTGCCAGCAGCTTTAATCGACAGGGTGAGGTCTTC
CASSFNRQGEVF
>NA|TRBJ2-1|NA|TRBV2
TGTGCCAGCAGTGTCCCTAGGAAGAATGAGCAGTTCTTC
CASSVPRKNEQFF
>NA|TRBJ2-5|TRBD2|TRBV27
TGTGCCAGCAGTCAAAGGGGACTAGCGGGGTTATCAGAGACCCAGTACTTC
CASSQRGLAGLSETQYF
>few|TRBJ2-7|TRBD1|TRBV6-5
TGTGCCAGCATCGGACAGGGGATGGGTTCCTACGAGCAGTACTTC
CASIGQGMGSYEQYF
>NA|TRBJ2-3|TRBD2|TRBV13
TGTGCCAGCAGCCCGCCGGGACTAGCGGGGAATACGCAGTATTTT
CASSPPGLAGNTQYF
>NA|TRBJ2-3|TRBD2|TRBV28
TGTGCCAGCAGTAAAAGCGGGGGGGCGGATACGCAGTATTTT
CASSKSGGADTQYF
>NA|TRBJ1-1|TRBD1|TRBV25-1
TGTGCCAGCAGTGGACAGGGTAGGGGAACTGAAGCTTTCTTT
CASSGQGRGTEAFF
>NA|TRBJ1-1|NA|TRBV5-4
TGTGCCAGCAGCTCACGACAGCGTATGAACACTGAAGCTTTCTTT
CASSSRQRMNTEAFF